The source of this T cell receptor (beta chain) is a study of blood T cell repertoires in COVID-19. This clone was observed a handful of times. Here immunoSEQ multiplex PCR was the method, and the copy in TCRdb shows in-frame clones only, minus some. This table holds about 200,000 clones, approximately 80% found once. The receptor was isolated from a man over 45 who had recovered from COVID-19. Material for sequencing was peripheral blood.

The CDR3, as DNA: TGTGCCAGCAGCCCCGAGGGGAGCGGGAGGGCCCCCCCCGGGGAGCTGTTTTTT. Its protein is CASSPEGSGRAPPGELFF. V gene TRBV11-3 combines with J gene TRBJ2-2, with 10 bases lining up with TRBD2. Germline CDR1 and CDR2: SGHNT and YENEEA. This CDR3 comprises 18 residues. The V gene end was trimmed by 5 bases and the J gene end by 6 bases; junction bases not matched to a gene: 15.